The source of this T cell receptor (beta chain) is a study of blood T cell repertoires in COVID-19 (TCRdb year 2020). Study-level background: Collaborator samples came from the United States, Italy and Spain and covered acute and convalescent phases of COVID-19. The prospective study material was composed of cDNA or gDNA derived from T cells, B-cell-depleted T cells, or PBMCs. Deeply sampled blood TCRbeta repertoires from subjects exposed to, actively infected with, or recovered from COVID-19 were included in the dataset. The repertoires were released in a freely available public database meant as a resource for research on the immune response to SARS-CoV-2. Samples came from the ongoing ImmuneRACE study (first 160 participants) plus 1,254 subjects from 6 global collaborators. Sample metadata almost always included a de-identified subject ID, COVID-19 status, age in years and sex. HLA class I and class II types, where available, came from metadata supplied by the sample provider rather than from assay-based typing. Findings and caveats that apply to the study as a whole: The amount of clinical and demographic metadata varied by source and participant and was provided uncurated.

TCRbeta CDR3 regions were amplified from genomic DNA by means of the immunoSEQ Assay, a bias-controlled multiplex PCR. Per the original workflow: Nucleated cell counts per sample were estimated from amplification of reference gene primers within the assay. To quantify the absolute abundance of each unique TCRbeta CDR3 rearrangement, sequence reads were collapsed and filtered. For each sample, productive Simpson clonality was calculated by taking the square root of Simpson's diversity index across productive rearrangements. What TCRdb holds here is the immuneACCESS table cut down to in-frame rearrangements. Part of the clones is not present; checked against another copy, under half of the missing clones reflect an unresolved V gene, and the others are unexplained. Clone size and the V and J calls come from that table; the DNA yielded D and trimming. In this sample the table shows tens of thousands of clones, 75% to 95% of which occur a single time. The top ten hold under 2% of the sample.

V was cut back by 4 bases and J by 0 bases, leaving a gap of 11 bases between them. The CDR3 numbers 15 residues from cysteine through phenylalanine. The entry retains the CDR3 DNA only, 45 bases that are in frame from base 1. In the germline V gene (reference sequence), CDR1 corresponds to SGHNT and CDR2 to YYREEE. Comments on this clone: Its antigen is unknown. No clone much larger than this one lies a single base away; base qualities are absent.

The collaborating institutions used their own protocols to collect whole blood in K2EDTA tubes. Collaborator samples were shipped for TCRbeta analysis as frozen whole blood, isolated PBMCs, or DNA extracted from either sample type. The source of this sequence is a woman between 45 and 65 years old in a cohort sampled during active COVID-19. Sequencing input: peripheral blood. The chain couples TRBV5-4 to TRBJ2-1; the D gene is unclear. The DNA is TGTGCCAGCAGCATCGACAAGAGCTCCTACAATGAGCAGTTCTTC. This translates into CASSIDKSSYNEQFF.